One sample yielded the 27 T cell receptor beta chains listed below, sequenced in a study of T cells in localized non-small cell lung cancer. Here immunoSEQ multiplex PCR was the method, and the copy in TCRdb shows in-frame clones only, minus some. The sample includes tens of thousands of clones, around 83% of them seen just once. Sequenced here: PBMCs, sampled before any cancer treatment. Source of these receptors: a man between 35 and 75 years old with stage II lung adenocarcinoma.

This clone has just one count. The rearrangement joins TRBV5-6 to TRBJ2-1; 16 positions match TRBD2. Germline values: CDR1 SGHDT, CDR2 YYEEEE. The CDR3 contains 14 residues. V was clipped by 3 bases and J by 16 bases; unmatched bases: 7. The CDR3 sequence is CASSYGTSGGAEFF. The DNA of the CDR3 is TGTGCCAGCAGCTACGGGACTAGCGGGGGGGCCGAATTCTTC.

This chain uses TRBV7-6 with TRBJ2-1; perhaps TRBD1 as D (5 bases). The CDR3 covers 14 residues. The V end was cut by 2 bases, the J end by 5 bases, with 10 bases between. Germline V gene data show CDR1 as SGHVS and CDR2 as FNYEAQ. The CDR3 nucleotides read TGTGCCAGCAGCTTAAAGGGGTTCGACAATGAGCAGTTCTTC. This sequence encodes CASSLKGFDNEQFF.

CDR3 DNA sequence: TGTGCCAGCAGCCAACGACTGTTGGGCGGGAATTACAATGAGCAGTTCTTC. It codes for CASSQRLLGGNYNEQFF. The chain links TRBV5-4 to TRBJ2-1; TRBD2 might be the D (6 bases). The CDR3 is made up of 17 amino acids. The V gene lost 4 bases and the J gene lost 4 bases, with 21 bases spanning the gap. From germline, CDR1 is SGHNT and CDR2 YYREEE (reference sequence).

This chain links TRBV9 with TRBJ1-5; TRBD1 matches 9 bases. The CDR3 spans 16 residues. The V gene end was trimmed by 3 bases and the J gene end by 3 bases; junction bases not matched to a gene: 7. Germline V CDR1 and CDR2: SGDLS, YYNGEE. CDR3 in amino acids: CASSASTGGFNQPQHF. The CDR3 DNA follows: TGTGCCAGCAGCGCGTCGACAGGGGGATTCAATCAGCCCCAGCATTTT.

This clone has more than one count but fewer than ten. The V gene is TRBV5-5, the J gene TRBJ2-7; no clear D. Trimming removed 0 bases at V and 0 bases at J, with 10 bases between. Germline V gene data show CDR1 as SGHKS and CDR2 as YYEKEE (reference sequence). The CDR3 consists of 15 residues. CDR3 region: CASSLGQMNSYEQYF. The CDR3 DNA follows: TGTGCCAGCAGCTTGGGGCAGATGAACTCCTACGAGCAGTACTTC.

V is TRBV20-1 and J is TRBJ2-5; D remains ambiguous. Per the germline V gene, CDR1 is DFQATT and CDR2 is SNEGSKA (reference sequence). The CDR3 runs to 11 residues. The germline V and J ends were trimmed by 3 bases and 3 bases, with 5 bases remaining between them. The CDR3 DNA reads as TGCAGTGCTAGTGGGGAAGAGACCCAGTACTTC. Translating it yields CSASGEETQYF.

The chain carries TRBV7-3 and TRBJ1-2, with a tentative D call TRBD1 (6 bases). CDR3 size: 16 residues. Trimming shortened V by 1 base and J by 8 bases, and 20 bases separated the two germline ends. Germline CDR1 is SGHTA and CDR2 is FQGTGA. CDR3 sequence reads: CASSLKGGFSGTGYTF. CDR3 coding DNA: TGTGCCAGCAGCTTAAAGGGGGGCTTTTCAGGGACCGGCTACACCTTC.

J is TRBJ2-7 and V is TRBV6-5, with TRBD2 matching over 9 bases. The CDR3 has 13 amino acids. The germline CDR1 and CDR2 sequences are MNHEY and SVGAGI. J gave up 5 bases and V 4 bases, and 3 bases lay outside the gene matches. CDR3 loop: CASSSLAGNEQYF. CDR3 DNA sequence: TGTGCCAGCAGTTCCCTAGCGGGGAACGAGCAGTACTTC.

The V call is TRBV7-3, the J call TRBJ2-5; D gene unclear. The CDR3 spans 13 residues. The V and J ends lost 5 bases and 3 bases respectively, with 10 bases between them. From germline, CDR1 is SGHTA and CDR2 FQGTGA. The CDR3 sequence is CASSPTHKETQYF. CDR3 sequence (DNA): TGTGCCAGCAGCCCGACACATAAAGAGACCCAGTACTTC. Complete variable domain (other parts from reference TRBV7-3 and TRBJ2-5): GAGVSQTPSNKVTEKGKYVELRCDPISGHTALYWYRQSLGQGPEFLIYFQGTGAADDSGLPNDRFFAVRPEGSVSTLKIQRTERGDSAVYLCASSPTHKETQYFGPGTRLLVL.

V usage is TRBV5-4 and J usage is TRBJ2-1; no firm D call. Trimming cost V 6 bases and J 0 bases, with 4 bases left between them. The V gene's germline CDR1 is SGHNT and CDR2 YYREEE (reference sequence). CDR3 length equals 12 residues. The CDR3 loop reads CASKGSYNEQFF. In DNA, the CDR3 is TGTGCCAGCAAGGGCTCCTACAATGAGCAGTTCTTC.

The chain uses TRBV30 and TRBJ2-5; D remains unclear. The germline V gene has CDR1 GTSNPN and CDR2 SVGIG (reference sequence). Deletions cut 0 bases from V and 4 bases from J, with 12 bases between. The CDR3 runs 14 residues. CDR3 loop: CAWSVPGPTETQYF. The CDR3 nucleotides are TGTGCCTGGAGTGTCCCCGGACCGACAGAGACCCAGTACTTC.

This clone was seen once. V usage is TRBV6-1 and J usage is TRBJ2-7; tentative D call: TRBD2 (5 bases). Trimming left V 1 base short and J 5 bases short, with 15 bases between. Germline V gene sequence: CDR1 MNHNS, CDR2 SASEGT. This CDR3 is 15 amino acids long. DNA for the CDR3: TGTGCCAGCAGTGAAGTCGCAGGACTTCGCCACGAGCAGTACTTC. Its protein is CASSEVAGLRHEQYF.

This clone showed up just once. CDR3 nucleotide sequence: TGTGCCAGCAGCCGCCCCGGAGGAAACACAGATACGCAGTATTTT. As protein: CASSRPGGNTDTQYF. V gene TRBV4-2 combines with J gene TRBJ2-3, with a weak D call TRBD2 (5 bases). Per the germline V gene, CDR1 is LGHNA and CDR2 is YNFKEQ. Between the trimmed V and J ends, which lost 4 bases and 2 bases, there was a span of 13 bases. The CDR3 sequence is 15 residues long.

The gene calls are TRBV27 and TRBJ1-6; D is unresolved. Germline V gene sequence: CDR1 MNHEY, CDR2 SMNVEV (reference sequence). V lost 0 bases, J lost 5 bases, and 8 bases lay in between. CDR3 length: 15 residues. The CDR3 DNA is TGTGCCAGCAGTTTATCAGGACGGGATAATTCACCCCTCCACTTT. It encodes CASSLSGRDNSPLHF.

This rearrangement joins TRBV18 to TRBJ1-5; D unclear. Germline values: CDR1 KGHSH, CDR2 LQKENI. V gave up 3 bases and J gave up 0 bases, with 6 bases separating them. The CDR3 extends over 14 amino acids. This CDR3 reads CASSPTRSNQPQHF. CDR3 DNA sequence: TGTGCCAGCTCACCGACACGTAGCAATCAGCCCCAGCATTTT. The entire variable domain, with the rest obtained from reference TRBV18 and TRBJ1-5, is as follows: NAGVMQNPRHLVRRRGQEARLRCSPMKGHSHVYWYRQLPEEGLKFMVYLQKENIIDESGMPKERFSAEFPKEGPSILRIQQVVRGDSAAYFCASSPTRSNQPQHFGDGTRLSIL.

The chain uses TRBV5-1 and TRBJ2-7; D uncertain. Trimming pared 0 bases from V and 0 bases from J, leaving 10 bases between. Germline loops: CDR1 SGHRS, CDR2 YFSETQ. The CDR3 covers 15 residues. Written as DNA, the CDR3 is TGCGCCAGCAGCTTGGAGGTCAGCAGCTCCTACGAGCAGTACTTC. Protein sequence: CASSLEVSSSYEQYF.

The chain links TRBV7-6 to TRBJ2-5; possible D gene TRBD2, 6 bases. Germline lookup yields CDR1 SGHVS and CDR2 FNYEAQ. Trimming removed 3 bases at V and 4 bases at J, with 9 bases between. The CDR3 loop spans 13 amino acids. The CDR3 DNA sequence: TGTGCCAGCAGCTTCCGACTAGGAGAGACCCAGTACTTC. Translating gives CASSFRLGETQYF.

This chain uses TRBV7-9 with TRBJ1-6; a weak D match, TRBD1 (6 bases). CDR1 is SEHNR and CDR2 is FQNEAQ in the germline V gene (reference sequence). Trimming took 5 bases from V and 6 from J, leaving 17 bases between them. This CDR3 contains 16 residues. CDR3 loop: CASSHSGGHGNSPLHF. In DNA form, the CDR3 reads TGTGCCAGCAGCCACTCGGGGGGCCATGGTAATTCACCCCTCCACTTT. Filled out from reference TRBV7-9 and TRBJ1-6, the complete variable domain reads DTGVSQNPRHKITKRGQNVTFRCDPISEHNRLYWYRQTLGQGPEFLTYFQNEAQLEKSRLLSDRFSAERPKGSFSTLEIQRTEQGDSAMYLCASSHSGGHGNSPLHFGNGTRLTVT.

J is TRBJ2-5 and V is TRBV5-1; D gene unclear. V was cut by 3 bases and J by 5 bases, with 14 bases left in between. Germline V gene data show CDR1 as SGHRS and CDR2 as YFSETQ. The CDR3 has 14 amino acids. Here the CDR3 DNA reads TGCGCCAGCAGCTGGGCTGATAATCGGGAGACCCAGTACTTC. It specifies CASSWADNRETQYF.

CDR3 coding DNA: TGTGCCAGCAGCTTACCGACTAGCGGGGGGGTGGGCGATACGCAGTATTTT. Amino acid sequence: CASSLPTSGGVGDTQYF. This rearrangement joins TRBV4-2 to TRBJ2-3, with TRBD2 identical over 14 bases. The CDR3 is 17 amino acids. J lost 6 bases, V lost 5 bases, and 10 bases had no gene match. Germline V gene data show CDR1 as LGHNA and CDR2 as YNFKEQ.

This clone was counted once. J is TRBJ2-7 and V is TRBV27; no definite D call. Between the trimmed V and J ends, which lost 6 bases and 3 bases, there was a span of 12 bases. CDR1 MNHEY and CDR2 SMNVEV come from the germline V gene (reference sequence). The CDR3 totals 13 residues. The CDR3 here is CASRMGMVYEQYF. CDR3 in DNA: TGTGCCAGCAGGATGGGAATGGTCTACGAGCAGTACTTC.

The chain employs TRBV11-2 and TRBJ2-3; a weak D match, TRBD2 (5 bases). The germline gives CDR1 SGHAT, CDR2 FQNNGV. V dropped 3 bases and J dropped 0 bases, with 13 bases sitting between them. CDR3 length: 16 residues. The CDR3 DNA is TGTGCCAGCAGCTTCGGGGTCGTGGCTAGCACAGATACGCAGTATTTT. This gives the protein CASSFGVVASTDTQYF.

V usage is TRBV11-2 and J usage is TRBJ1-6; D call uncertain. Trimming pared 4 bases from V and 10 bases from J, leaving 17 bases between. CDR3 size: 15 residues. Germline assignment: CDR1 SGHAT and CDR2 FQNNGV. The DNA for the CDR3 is TGTGCCAGCAGCTCCGATTACTCCCCGGGATCACCCCTCCACTTT. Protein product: CASSSDYSPGSPLHF.

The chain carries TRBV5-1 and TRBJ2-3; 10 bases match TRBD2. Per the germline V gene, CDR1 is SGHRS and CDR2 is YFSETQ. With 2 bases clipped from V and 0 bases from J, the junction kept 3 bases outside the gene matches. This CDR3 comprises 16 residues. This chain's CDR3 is CASSFATSGSTDTQYF. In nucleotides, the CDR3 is TGCGCCAGCAGCTTTGCGACTAGCGGGAGCACAGATACGCAGTATTTT.

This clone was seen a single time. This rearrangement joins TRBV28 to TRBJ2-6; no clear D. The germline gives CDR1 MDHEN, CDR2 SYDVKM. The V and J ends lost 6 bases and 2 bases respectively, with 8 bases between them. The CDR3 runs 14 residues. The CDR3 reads CASRLQAGANVLTF. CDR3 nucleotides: TGTGCCAGCAGGTTGCAGGCTGGGGCCAACGTCCTGACTTTC.

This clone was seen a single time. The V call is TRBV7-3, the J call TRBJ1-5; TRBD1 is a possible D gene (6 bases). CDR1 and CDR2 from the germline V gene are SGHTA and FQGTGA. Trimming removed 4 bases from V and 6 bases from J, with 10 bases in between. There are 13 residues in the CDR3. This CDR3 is CASSSGAGQPQHF. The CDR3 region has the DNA TGTGCCAGCAGCTCAGGGGCCGGTCAGCCCCAGCATTTT.

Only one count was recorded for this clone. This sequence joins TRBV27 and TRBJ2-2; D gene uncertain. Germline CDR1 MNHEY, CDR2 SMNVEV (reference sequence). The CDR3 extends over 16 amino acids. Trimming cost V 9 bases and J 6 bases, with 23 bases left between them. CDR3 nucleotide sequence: TGTGCCAGTTTTGCCTGGGAACCCAAAGGGCCCGGGGAGCTGTTTTTT. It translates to CASFAWEPKGPGELFF.